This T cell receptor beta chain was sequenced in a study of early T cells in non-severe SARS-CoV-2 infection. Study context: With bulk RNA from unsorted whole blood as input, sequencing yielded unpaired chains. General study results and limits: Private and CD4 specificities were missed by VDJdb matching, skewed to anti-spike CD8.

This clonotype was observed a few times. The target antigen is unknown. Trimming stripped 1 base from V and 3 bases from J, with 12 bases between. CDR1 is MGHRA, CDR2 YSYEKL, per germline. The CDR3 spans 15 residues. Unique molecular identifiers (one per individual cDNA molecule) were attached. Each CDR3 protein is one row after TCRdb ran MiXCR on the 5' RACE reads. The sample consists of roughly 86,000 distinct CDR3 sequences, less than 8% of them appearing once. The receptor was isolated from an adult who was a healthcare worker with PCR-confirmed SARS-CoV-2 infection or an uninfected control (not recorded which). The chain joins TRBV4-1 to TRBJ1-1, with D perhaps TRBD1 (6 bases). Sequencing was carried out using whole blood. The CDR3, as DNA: TGCGCCAGCAGCCAAGGGACAGCTGTATACACTGAAGCTTTCTTT. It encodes CASSQGTAVYTEAFF.